A selection of T cell receptor beta chains follows, all from one sample in a study of blood T cell repertoires in COVID-19. Measured with immunoSEQ multiplex PCR; TCRdb has only the in-frame clones, and not every one. The top ten clones hold approximately 17% of a sample with 350,000 or so clones, about 92% of them seen once. Sequenced: PBMCs or T cells enriched from blood (not recorded which). Every receptor here comes from a woman in her twenties or thirties who had recovered from COVID-19. CDR3s include the opening cysteine and the closing phenylalanine or tryptophan. The D gene is left open where the match is weak. Clone size is not always given. Where it is, it says once, few, many or a class for expanded clones.

>TRBD2|TRBJ2-5|.|TRBV30
TGTGCCTGGAGTGTCCTAGCGGGGGGGCATGGGGAGACCCAGTACTTC
CAWSVLAGGHGETQYF
>.|TRBJ1-5|.|TRBV3-1/TRBV3-2
TGTGCCAGCAGCCATTCCGACTTAGGCAGGGATCAGCCCCAGCATTTT
CASSHSDLGRDQPQHF
>TRBD2|TRBJ2-3|.|TRBV5-1
TGCGCCAGCAGCTTCGGACTAGCGGGAGGGGGTGCGGATACGCAGTATTTT
CASSFGLAGGGADTQYF
>TRBD1|TRBJ1-2|once|TRBV28
TGTGCCAGCAGTTCCCCAGGGGGCTTAAACTATGGCTACACCTTC
CASSSPGGLNYGYTF
>TRBD2|TRBJ2-7|few|TRBV10-1
TGCGCCAGCATCTTCGGGGGACTAGCGTCGACCGGCGCCTACGAGCAGTACTTC
CASIFGGLASTGAYEQYF
>.|TRBJ2-7|.|TRBV10-3
TGTGCCACCCGGGACTACGAGCAGTACTTC
CATRDYEQYF
>TRBD1|TRBJ1-2|.|TRBV28
TGTGCCAGCAGTTTTACCAACTTTGGACAGGGGCATGGCTACACCTTC
CASSFTNFGQGHGYTF
>.|TRBJ1-6|.|TRBV3-1/TRBV3-2
TGTGCCAGCAGGGAGGTTAATTCACCCCTCCACTTT
CASREVNSPLHF
>TRBD1|TRBJ2-4|.|TRBV15
TGTGCCACCAGCGGCCTGCCCGGGACAGCAGCCAAAAACATTCAGTACTTC
CATSGLPGTAAKNIQYF
>TRBD1|TRBJ2-7|.|TRBV10-3
TGTGCCATCAGTGGCCCCTTTACAGGGGGCGCAGTGGTAGGTCGCTACGAGCAGTACTTC
CAISGPFTGGAVVGRYEQYF
>.|TRBJ1-2|.|TRBV28
TGTGCCAGCAGTGTGACAGCTAACTATGGCTACACCTTC
CASSVTANYGYTF
>.|TRBJ2-4|.|TRBV7-2
TGTGCCAGCACCCCTCCAGGGGGGGCCAAAAACATTCAGTACTTC
CASTPPGGAKNIQYF
>.|TRBJ2-1|.|TRBV6-2/TRBV6-3
TGTGCCAGCAGTCTCACTCAGGGGATCCCCCCCGGGTTCTTC
CASSLTQGIPPGFF
>TRBD2|TRBJ2-3|once|TRBV6-6
TGTGCCAGCAGTCCACTAGCGGGGGATCGGGATACGCAGTATTTT
CASSPLAGDRDTQYF
>TRBD2|TRBJ2-3|.|TRBV19
TGTGCCACAACTGGACTAGCGGCTAGCACAGATACGCAGTATTTT
CATTGLAASTDTQYF
>TRBD1|TRBJ1-5|few|TRBV19
TGTGCCAGCCTCGGGACAGGGCCCTTTAGCAATCAGCCCCAGCATTTT
CASLGTGPFSNQPQHF
>.|TRBJ1-1|.|TRBV21-1
TGTGCCAGCAGGCTTACCCCCGGGACAGGGAACACTGAAGCTTTCTTT
CASRLTPGTGNTEAFF
>TRBD1|TRBJ1-1|.|TRBV7-9
TGTGCCAGCAGCTCGGGACAGTATTTGCCCGCTTTCTTT
CASSSGQYLPAFF
>TRBD1|TRBJ1-5|once|TRBV28
TGTGCCAGCAGAACCGGGGGCAGGGGGCTCGGTCAGCCCCAGCATTTT
CASRTGGRGLGQPQHF
>.|TRBJ2-1|.|TRBV4-2
TGTGCCAGCAGCCAAGAAGCCGCAGCGGATGAGCAGTTCTTC
CASSQEAAADEQFF
>TRBD1|TRBJ1-4|.|TRBV5-1
TGCGCCAGCAGCGGGACAGGGTTACATGAAAAACTGTTTTTT
CASSGTGLHEKLFF
>.|TRBJ1-1|.|TRBV28
TGTGCCAGCAGGGTGGGGGGGGAGAACACTGAAGCTTTCTTT
CASRVGGENTEAFF
>.|TRBJ1-1|.|TRBV28
TGTGCCAGCAGTTCGCCTAATGTCGAGAACACTGAAGCTTTCTTT
CASSSPNVENTEAFF
>.|TRBJ2-1|.|TRBV28
TGTGCCAGCAGTCCGGCGGGACAGACGAACAATGAGCAGTTCTTC
CASSPAGQTNNEQFF
>.|TRBJ1-2|.|TRBV5-5
TGTGCCAGCAGCACCCGCGCGGGAAAAGGTGGCTACACCTTC
CASSTRAGKGGYTF
>TRBD2|TRBJ2-1|.|TRBV29-1
TGCAGCGTCCTCGCCTCTCTAGCGGGGGGGGGTGAGCAGTTCTTC
CSVLASLAGGGEQFF
>.|TRBJ1-2|.|TRBV6-5
TGTGCCAGCAGTTACTCGAACAGGGATGGCTACACCTTC
CASSYSNRDGYTF
>.|TRBJ1-2|.|TRBV7-2
TGTGCCAGCAGCCCCTCAGGCTATGGCTACACCTTC
CASSPSGYGYTF
>TRBD1|TRBJ2-7|once|TRBV9
TGTGCCAGCAGCGGGGGACAGGGGCCCTACGAGCAGTACTTC
CASSGGQGPYEQYF
>TRBD1|TRBJ1-1|once|TRBV30
TGTGCCTGGAGTGTACAAGGGGGCTGGACTGAAGCTTTCTTT
CAWSVQGGWTEAFF
>.|TRBJ2-7|few|TRBV29-1
TGCAGCGTTGAAGAACTAGGGCGCGAGCAGTACTTC
CSVEELGREQYF
>.|TRBJ1-1|.|TRBV4-1
TGCGCCAGCAGCCCCACACAGGAGAACACTGAAGCTTTCTTT
CASSPTQENTEAFF
>.|TRBJ1-5|.|TRBV21-1
TGTGCCAGCAGCCGGGGTAGTGGAGATCAGCCCCAGCATTTT
CASSRGSGDQPQHF
>.|TRBJ1-2|.|TRBV7-2
TGTGCCAGCAGCTTTACCGAACCGGGGGGCTACACCTTC
CASSFTEPGGYTF
>.|TRBJ2-7|.|TRBV25-1
TGTGCCAGCAGTGCTTCCTACGAGCAGTACTTC
CASSASYEQYF
>.|TRBJ1-1|.|TRBV7-8
TGTGCCAGCAGCTTAGGACTCGAGGGAACTGAAGCTTTCTTT
CASSLGLEGTEAFF
>.|TRBJ2-2|.|TRBV19
TGTGCCAGTACCCCAATGACAGTGAACACCGGGGAGCTGTTTTTT
CASTPMTVNTGELFF
>.|TRBJ1-1|.|TRBV11-3
TGTGCCAGCAGCTTAGATGGGTTGTCGGGGTTCGACACTGAAGCTTTCTTT
CASSLDGLSGFDTEAFF
>.|TRBJ1-5|.|TRBV12-3/TRBV12-4
TGTGCCAGCGGGAGTAGCAATCAGCCCCAGCATTTT
CASGSSNQPQHF
>TRBD1|TRBJ1-5|.|TRBV20-1
TGCAGTGCTAGTGGGACAGGGAATCAAAATCAGCCCCAGCATTTT
CSASGTGNQNQPQHF
>TRBD2|TRBJ2-4|.|TRBV5-5
TGTGCCAGCAGCTCGGGACTAGCTTTAAACATTCAGTACTTC
CASSSGLALNIQYF
>.|TRBJ1-5|.|TRBV27
TGTGCCAGCTCCGGACAGAGGGAACCTTGGGGCAATCAGCCCCAGCATTTT
CASSGQREPWGNQPQHF
>.|TRBJ1-5|.|TRBV19
TGTGCCAGTAGTTCCTCCGGGGATAGCAATCAGCCCCAGCATTTT
CASSSSGDSNQPQHF
>.|TRBJ2-5|few|TRBV12-3/TRBV12-4
TGTGCCAGCAGTTTTCACAGCGGTGAGACCCAGTACTTC
CASSFHSGETQYF
>.|TRBJ2-2|.|TRBV18
TGTGCCAGCTTGTGGCGGGTGAACACCGGGGAGCTGTTTTTT
CASLWRVNTGELFF
>TRBD1|TRBJ1-1|few|TRBV28
TGTGCCAGTAAGACAGGGGTGAACACTGAAGCTTTCTTT
CASKTGVNTEAFF
>.|TRBJ1-1|once|TRBV5-1
TGCGCCAGCCGCCAGGCGCCAAACACTGAAGCTTTCTTT
CASRQAPNTEAFF
>.|TRBJ2-1|.|TRBV11-2
TGTGCCAGCAGCTTAGATATCAATGAGCAGTTCTTC
CASSLDINEQFF
>TRBD1|TRBJ1-5|.|TRBV28
TGTGCCAGCACTCAGGGGGCGGGCAATCAGCCCCAGCATTTT
CASTQGAGNQPQHF
>TRBD1|TRBJ1-5|.|TRBV6-5
TGTGCCAGCAGTTATTCGAGGACAGGCCATTGGCCCCAGCATTTT
CASSYSRTGHWPQHF
>.|TRBJ2-7|.|TRBV10-3
TGTGCCATCGGATCGACAGGCTACGAGCAGTACTTC
CAIGSTGYEQYF
>TRBD2|TRBJ2-1|.|TRBV27
TGTGCCAGCAGTTTATCCTGGGAGGGCTATTACAATGAGCAGTTCTTC
CASSLSWEGYYNEQFF
>TRBD1|TRBJ1-1|.|TRBV6-5
TGTGCCAGCAGCCAAGTGACAGGGGGGAACACTGAAGCTTTCTTT
CASSQVTGGNTEAFF